A selection of T cell receptor beta chains follows, all from one sample in a study of beta chain features in type 1 diabetes. Some clones are missing from TCRdb's copy, which holds only in-frame ones; the method was immunoSEQ multiplex PCR. There are roughly 500,000 clones in the sample; 30% occur only once, and about 0.065% lies in the top ten. Input material: naive CD4+ T cells from blood. These receptors were obtained from a man aged 18 to 29 in good health. Both conserved end residues are part of each CDR3. D genes are given only for firm matches. Part of the rows lack a size; the others show once, few, many or a class for expanded clones.

abundance | j_gene | v_gene | d_gene | CDR3aa | CDR3nt
NA | TRBJ2-3 | TRBV29-1 | TRBD2 | CSVVGRETVDTQYF | TGCAGCGTTGTGGGGCGGGAGACGGTAGATACGCAGTATTTT
NA | TRBJ2-7 | TRBV5-4 | NA | CASSQPQDYEQYF | TGTGCCAGCAGCCAGCCTCAGGACTACGAGCAGTACTTC
NA | TRBJ1-5 | TRBV9 | NA | CASSPNTGQPQHF | TGTGCCAGCAGCCCGAACACGGGCCAGCCCCAGCATTTT
once | TRBJ2-5 | TRBV7-3 | TRBD1 | CASSSGGSGETQYF | TGTGCCAGCAGCTCAGGGGGATCGGGAGAGACCCAGTACTTC
NA | TRBJ2-1 | TRBV14 | NA | CASSLKTGTYNEQFF | TGTGCCAGCAGCCTTAAGACGGGAACCTACAATGAGCAGTTCTTC
NA | TRBJ2-1 | TRBV7-2 | NA | CASSFDRTTYNEQFF | TGTGCCAGCAGCTTCGACAGAACCACCTACAATGAGCAGTTCTTC
NA | TRBJ2-2 | TRBV2 | TRBD2 | CASRRLAGVTGELFF | TGTGCCAGCAGAAGACTAGCGGGAGTCACCGGGGAGCTGTTTTTT
NA | TRBJ2-3 | TRBV7-2 | NA | CASSLVQRALGTDTQYF | TGTGCCAGCAGCTTAGTTCAGCGGGCCCTTGGCACAGATACGCAGTATTTT
NA | TRBJ1-4 | TRBV28 | NA | CASSSTVEKLFF | TGTGCCAGCAGCTCAACTGTTGAAAAACTGTTTTTT
NA | TRBJ2-4 | TRBV7-2 | TRBD1 | CASSFNRGAKNIQYF | TGTGCCAGCAGCTTCAACAGGGGAGCCAAAAACATTCAGTACTTC
NA | TRBJ1-1 | TRBV30 | NA | CAWSVLMNTEAFF | TGTGCCTGGAGTGTCCTAATGAACACTGAAGCTTTCTTT
few | TRBJ2-7 | TRBV15 | TRBD1 | CATSSLGDSRVRESYEQYF | TGTGCCACCAGCAGCCTCGGGGACAGCAGAGTTCGAGAGTCCTACGAGCAGTACTTC
few | TRBJ2-5 | TRBV5-1 | NA | CASSDQETQYF | TGCGCCAGCAGCGATCAAGAGACCCAGTACTTC
few | TRBJ1-2 | TRBV6-1 | NA | CASSELAYGYTF | TGTGCCAGCAGTGAACTAGCCTATGGCTACACCTTC
few | TRBJ1-1 | TRBV29-1 | TRBD1 | CSVSTGGNTEAFF | TGCAGCGTTTCGACAGGGGGCAACACTGAAGCTTTCTTT
NA | TRBJ2-1 | TRBV7-9 | TRBD2 | CASGVTSGYDEQFF | TGTGCCAGCGGCGTGACTAGCGGTTACGATGAGCAGTTCTTC
few | TRBJ1-3 | TRBV25-1 | NA | CASRGSGNTIYF | TGTGCCAGCAGGGGCTCTGGAAACACCATATATTTT
NA | TRBJ2-5 | TRBV15 | NA | CATSINQVPSGQETQYF | TGTGCCACCAGCATAAACCAAGTACCAAGCGGGCAAGAGACCCAGTACTTC
NA | TRBJ2-1 | TRBV19 | TRBD2 | CASSTDRGTGTSGREQFF | TGTGCCAGTAGTACCGACAGGGGCACCGGGACTAGCGGACGTGAGCAGTTCTTC
NA | TRBJ1-1 | TRBV9 | NA | CASSVGARIITEAFF | TGTGCCAGCAGCGTAGGTGCGCGGATTATCACTGAAGCTTTCTTT
NA | TRBJ1-1 | TRBV5-1 | NA | CASSAIQSRVDTEAFF | TGCGCCAGCAGCGCTATTCAAAGCCGGGTCGACACTGAAGCTTTCTTT
NA | TRBJ1-2 | TRBV11-1 | NA | CASSLLAQDYGYTF | TGTGCCAGCAGCTTACTGGCTCAAGACTATGGCTACACCTTC
NA | TRBJ2-1 | TRBV18 | TRBD2 | CASSHGLAGDNEQFF | TGTGCCAGCTCACACGGACTAGCGGGGGACAATGAGCAGTTCTTC
few | TRBJ2-3 | TRBV7-2 | NA | CASSLAVGNTDTQYF | TGTGCCAGCAGCTTAGCGGTTGGCAACACAGATACGCAGTATTTT
NA | TRBJ2-3 | TRBV10-3 | TRBD2 | CATKGETSGATDTQYF | TGTGCCACCAAAGGTGAGACTAGCGGAGCCACAGATACGCAGTATTTT
NA | TRBJ1-5 | TRBV30 | NA | CAWSGEINQPQHF | TGTGCCTGGAGTGGGGAGATAAATCAGCCCCAGCATTTT
NA | TRBJ2-7 | TRBV30 | TRBD1 | CAWSATGGFDEQYF | TGTGCCTGGAGTGCCACAGGGGGCTTCGACGAGCAGTACTTC
NA | TRBJ2-7 | TRBV7-3 | TRBD1 | CASSPYGTTGAYEQYF | TGTGCCAGCAGCCCTTATGGGACCACAGGGGCCTACGAGCAGTACTTC
NA | TRBJ1-4 | TRBV4-3 | TRBD1 | CASSQTGQGVGEKLFF | TGCGCCAGCAGCCAAACCGGACAGGGCGTAGGGGAAAAACTGTTTTTT
NA | TRBJ1-1 | TRBV30 | NA | CAWSVRTGEAFF | TGTGCCTGGAGTGTACGCACCGGGGAAGCTTTCTTT
NA | TRBJ1-2 | TRBV30 | NA | CAWSLDRLYGYTF | TGTGCCTGGAGTTTGGACAGACTCTATGGCTACACCTTC
few | TRBJ1-2 | TRBV7-9 | TRBD1 | CASSSEGQFYGYTF | TGTGCCAGCAGCTCAGAGGGACAGTTCTATGGCTACACCTTC
NA | TRBJ2-7 | TRBV7-2 | NA | CASSLGPRGAYEQYF | TGTGCCAGCAGCTTAGGGCCCCGTGGAGCCTACGAGCAGTACTTC
few | TRBJ2-3 | TRBV5-1 | NA | CASVSGLSTDTQYF | TGCGCCAGCGTCTCAGGGCTAAGCACAGATACGCAGTATTTT
NA | TRBJ2-1 | TRBV9 | TRBD2 | CASSALAGARPEEQFF | TGTGCCAGCAGCGCCTTAGCGGGAGCACGACCAGAAGAGCAGTTCTTC
NA | TRBJ2-5 | TRBV7-2 | TRBD2 | CASSLGLARETQYF | TGTGCCAGCAGCTTAGGACTAGCGCGGGAGACCCAGTACTTC
few | TRBJ2-1 | TRBV2 | TRBD1 | CAIRDRAYNEQFF | TGTGCCATACGGGACAGGGCGTACAATGAGCAGTTCTTC
NA | TRBJ2-1 | TRBV28 | NA | CASRPTVVTSWFF | TGTGCCAGCAGACCCACCGTCGTGACCTCATGGTTCTTC
NA | TRBJ2-1 | TRBV25-1 | TRBD1 | CASVLGTGKYNEQFF | TGTGCCAGCGTCTTAGGGACAGGCAAATACAATGAGCAGTTCTTC
few | TRBJ2-1 | TRBV29-1 | TRBD2 | CSVENLAGPQFF | TGCAGCGTCGAGAATCTAGCGGGACCGCAGTTCTTC
NA | TRBJ2-3 | TRBV6-5 | NA | CASSVAGDTQYF | TGTGCCAGCAGCGTGGCCGGGGATACGCAGTATTTT
few | TRBJ2-3 | TRBV15 | NA | CATRAGHGPQVVDTQYF | TGTGCCACCAGGGCAGGGCACGGACCCCAGGTCGTAGATACGCAGTATTTT
NA | TRBJ2-2 | TRBV9 | NA | CASSVVSGKNTGELFF | TGTGCCAGCAGCGTAGTGAGCGGCAAGAACACCGGGGAGCTGTTTTTT
NA | TRBJ2-1 | TRBV10-3 | NA | CAISEVSSYNEQFF | TGTGCCATCAGTGAGGTGAGCTCCTACAATGAGCAGTTCTTC
NA | TRBJ2-1 | TRBV30 | TRBD1 | CAWSVLRQGNEQFF | TGTGCCTGGAGTGTGCTGAGACAGGGGAATGAGCAGTTCTTC
NA | TRBJ1-4 | TRBV29-1 | NA | CSVGAEDQKLFF | TGCAGCGTTGGGGCGGAGGACCAAAAACTGTTTTTT
NA | TRBJ2-5 | TRBV9 | NA | CASSVGQGQETQYF | TGTGCCAGCAGCGTAGGTCAAGGCCAAGAGACCCAGTACTTC
NA | TRBJ2-7 | TRBV30 | NA | CAWSRQPYEQYF | TGTGCCTGGAGCAGGCAGCCCTACGAGCAGTACTTC
NA | TRBJ1-1 | TRBV2 | TRBD1 | CASTGQGNTEAFF | TGTGCCAGCACGGGACAGGGGAACACTGAAGCTTTCTTT